This TCR beta chain was recorded in a study of tumor-infiltrating lymphocytes in glioblastoma multiforme. CDR1 is MNHEY and CDR2 is SVGEGT in the germline V gene. Trimming removed 2 bases from V and 0 bases from J, with 8 bases in between. The CDR3 is made up of 14 amino acids. Study-level results: Only one glioblastoma patient had TCR and mutation analysis.

This clonotype was seen repeatedly, ten times or more. Its antigen is not known. Three nested ARM-PCR rounds with V-beta and C-beta primers built TCRB libraries. TCRdb reanalysed the multiplex PCR reads using MiXCR and keeps one entry per CDR3 protein. The table lists 25,000 to 40,000 distinct CDR3 sequences, approximately 60% of them singletons, with 33% in the top ten. The chain combines TRBV6-2 or TRBV6-3 with TRBJ2-7; D call uncertain. Sequencing used brain tumor tissue. This TCR was recovered from a male donor with glioblastoma. DNA of the CDR3: TGTGCCAGCAGTTACGGCGGAACCTCCTACGAGCAGTACTTC. Translating gives CASSYGGTSYEQYF.